This TCR beta chain was obtained from a study of T cells of healthy individuals. This clonotype was counted ten times or more. The V end lost 0 bases, the J end lost 6 bases, and 9 bases lay between the germline ends. Per germline, CDR1 SGHDT and CDR2 YYEEEE. This CDR3 is built from 13 residues. TCRdb passed the 5' RACE reads through MiXCR, listing each CDR3 protein once. Among 100,000 or so distinct CDR3 sequences listed, 15% to 20% were seen once. This sequence originates from a human donor in good health. The chain employs TRBV5-6 and TRBJ1-1; D remains unclear. Written as DNA, the CDR3 is TGTGCCAGCAGCTTGGCTAGGGAAGCTGAAGCTTTCTTT. Amino acids: CASSLAREAEAFF.